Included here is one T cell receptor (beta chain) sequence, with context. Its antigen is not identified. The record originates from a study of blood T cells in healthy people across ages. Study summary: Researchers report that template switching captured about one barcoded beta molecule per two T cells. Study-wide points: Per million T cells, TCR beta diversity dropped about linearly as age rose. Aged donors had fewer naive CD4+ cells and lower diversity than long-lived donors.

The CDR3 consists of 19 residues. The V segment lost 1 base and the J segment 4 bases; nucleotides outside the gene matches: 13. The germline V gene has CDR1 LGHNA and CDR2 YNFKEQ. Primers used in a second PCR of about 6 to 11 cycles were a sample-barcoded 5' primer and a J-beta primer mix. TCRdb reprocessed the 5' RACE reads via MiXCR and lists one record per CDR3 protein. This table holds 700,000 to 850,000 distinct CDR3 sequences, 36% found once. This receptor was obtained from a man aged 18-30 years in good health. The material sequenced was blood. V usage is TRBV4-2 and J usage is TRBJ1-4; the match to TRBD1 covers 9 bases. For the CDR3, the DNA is TGTGCCAGCAGCCAAGCTCCCGGGACAGGGAGAAACTTTAATGAAAAACTGTTTTTT. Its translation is CASSQAPGTGRNFNEKLFF.